What follows describes a single T cell receptor beta chain. Using immunoSEQ multiplex PCR, the repertoire was profiled, and TCRdb retains in-frame clones only, with some absent. The table includes around 130,000 clones, around nine tenths detected once. The data originate from a study of radiation and T cells in renal cell carcinoma. Germline CDR1 reads SGHTA; CDR2 reads FQGTGA. The CDR3 contains 15 residues. V gave up 5 bases and J gave up 0 bases, with 11 bases separating them. Time point specified: blood 2 weeks post-SBRT. Stated treatment: 15 Gy SBRT to primary tumor, nephrectomy 4 weeks later. The specimen comprised blood, sampled from a patient whose treatment included radiotherapy and nephrectomy. The TCR originated in a woman between 65 and 79 years old with renal cell carcinoma. The chain employs TRBV7-3 and TRBJ2-1; unclear D gene. CDR3 sequence (DNA): TGTGCCAGCAGCACTGACTCAAGCTCCTACAATGAGCAGTTCTTC. This codes for CASSTDSSSYNEQFF.